A selection of T cell receptor beta chains follows, all from one sample in a study of CD8+CD57+ T cells in acquired aplastic anemia. TCRdb used MiXCR to reprocess the reads, holding one entry per CDR3 protein. The sample includes some 82,000 distinct CDR3 sequences, 40% to 55% of them seen just once. The sequencing sample was made of sorted CD4+, CD8+, or CD8+CD57+ T cells (not recorded which) from PBMCs. The receptors stem from a human donor in good health, serving as a control. Both conserved end residues are part of each CDR3. A D gene is named only where the DNA matches it firmly. Where a row states a size, it is once, few, many or the class of an expanded clone; other rows omit it.

V	J	size	D	CDR3	DNA
TRBV10-3	TRBJ2-1	NA	TRBD1	CAISTGTGVNEQFF	TGTGCCATCAGTACCGGGACAGGGGTCAATGAGCAGTTCTTC
TRBV2	TRBJ1-6	few	TRBD1	CASSELDRGNSPLHF	TGTGCCAGCAGTGAACTGGACAGGGGAAATTCACCCCTCCACTTT
TRBV11-3	TRBJ2-7	NA	NA	CASSLGTVNYEQYF	TGTGCCAGCAGCTTAGGGACAGTCAACTACGAGCAGTACTTC
TRBV7-2	TRBJ2-2	few	NA	CASSNIGPSRDTGELFF	TGTGCCAGCAGCAACATAGGTCCTAGTCGGGACACCGGGGAGCTGTTTTTT
TRBV2	TRBJ1-5	many	NA	CASREDSGSNQPQHF	TGTGCCAGCAGGGAAGACAGTGGGAGCAATCAGCCCCAGCATTTT
TRBV7-9	TRBJ1-1	NA	NA	CASSLRYTEAFF	TGTGCCAGCAGCCTTAGGTATACTGAAGCTTTCTTT
TRBV4-1	TRBJ1-2	NA	NA	CASSQDGAGRDYGYTF	TGCGCCAGCAGCCAAGATGGGGCAGGTCGCGACTATGGCTACACCTTC
TRBV9	TRBJ1-1	NA	TRBD1	CASSGQGTEAFF	TGTGCCAGCTCGGGACAGGGAACTGAAGCTTTCTTT
TRBV7-9	TRBJ1-6	many	TRBD1	CASSWDRDYNSPLHF	TGTGCCAGCAGCTGGGACAGGGACTATAATTCACCCCTCCACTTT
TRBV19	TRBJ1-3	NA	NA	CASSMVESSGNTIYF	TGTGCCAGTAGTATGGTAGAGAGCTCTGGAAACACCATATATTTT
TRBV20-1	TRBJ1-5	many	NA	CSAQDSDSNQPQHF	TGCAGTGCCCAGGACAGCGATAGCAATCAGCCCCAGCATTTT
TRBV10-3	TRBJ1-4	many	NA	CAISEIGPLVGNTEKLFF	TGTGCCATCAGTGAGATAGGACCCCTAGTCGGGAATACTGAAAAACTGTTTTTT
TRBV15	TRBJ2-1	NA	TRBD2	CATSIGGKREDYEQFF	TGTGCCACCAGCATAGGGGGTAAGCGGGAGGATTATGAGCAGTTCTTC
TRBV25-1	TRBJ1-1	many	NA	CASSESSYPGDTEAFF	TGTGCCAGCAGTGAATCTTCGTATCCAGGGGACACTGAAGCTTTCTTT
TRBV27	TRBJ2-7	NA	TRBD1	CASGTGHTYEQYF	TGTGCCAGCGGGACAGGGCACACCTACGAGCAGTACTTC
TRBV24-1	TRBJ2-1	many	NA	CATSDRTGYNEQFF	TGTGCCACCAGTGACCGTACGGGATACAATGAGCAGTTCTTC
TRBV19	TRBJ1-5	NA	TRBD1	CASSPRDRAQHF	TGTGCCAGTAGTCCCCGGGACAGGGCTCAGCATTTT
TRBV29-1	TRBJ2-7	NA	TRBD1	CSVMTGVGGYEQYF	TGCAGCGTCATGACAGGGGTAGGGGGATACGAGCAGTACTTC
TRBV15	TRBJ1-6	many	TRBD1	CATSRGQGVESPLHF	TGTGCCACCAGCAGAGGACAGGGAGTGGAATCACCCCTCCACTTT
TRBV6-1	TRBJ2-2	many	TRBD2	CASRVAGQGGELFF	TGTGCCAGCAGGGTAGCGGGTCAGGGCGGGGAGCTGTTTTTT
TRBV25-1	TRBJ2-1	NA	NA	CASSGGHSYNEQFF	TGTGCCAGCAGTGGGGGACACTCCTACAATGAGCAGTTCTTC
TRBV6-1	TRBJ1-5	many	TRBD1	CASSLQTGEGNQPQHF	TGTGCCAGCAGTCTACAGACAGGGGAGGGCAATCAGCCCCAGCATTTT
TRBV29-1	TRBJ2-1	NA	NA	CSVNRYRDEQFF	TGCAGCGTTAATCGGTATAGGGATGAGCAGTTCTTC
TRBV2	TRBJ1-4	NA	TRBD1	CASRLGTGGREKLFF	TGTGCCAGCAGACTCGGGACAGGGGGGCGAGAAAAACTGTTTTTT
TRBV19	TRBJ1-2	many	TRBD1	CASTRQGARLYGYTF	TGTGCCAGTACCCGACAGGGGGCGCGGCTCTATGGCTACACCTTC
TRBV5-1	TRBJ2-7	many	NA	CASSFGQHEQYF	TGCGCCAGCAGCTTCGGACAGCACGAGCAGTACTTC
TRBV5-1	TRBJ2-7	many	NA	CASSLVVGYQNQYEQYF	TGCGCCAGCAGCTTGGTCGTTGGGTACCAGAATCAATACGAGCAGTACTTC
TRBV10-3	TRBJ2-7	many	TRBD1	CAISESRGGGWEQYF	TGTGCCATCAGTGAGTCGAGAGGGGGCGGATGGGAGCAGTACTTC
TRBV19	TRBJ2-1	many	NA	CASSMVEAYNEQFF	TGTGCCAGTAGTATGGTTGAGGCCTACAATGAGCAGTTCTTC
TRBV20-1	TRBJ1-5	NA	NA	CSAIPPGYSNQPQHF	TGCAGTGCTATCCCACCCGGGTATAGCAATCAGCCCCAGCATTTT
TRBV15	TRBJ1-5	few	TRBD1	CATSRGQGNQPQHF	TGTGCCACCAGCAGAGGACAGGGGAATCAGCCCCAGCATTTT
TRBV19	TRBJ2-2	many	NA	CASSIPGGELFF	TGTGCCAGTAGTATACCTGGAGGGGAGCTGTTTTTT
TRBV20-1	TRBJ2-5	few	TRBD2	CSAGVAGGQETQYF	TGCAGTGCTGGAGTAGCGGGGGGCCAAGAGACCCAGTACTTC
TRBV20-1	TRBJ2-1	NA	TRBD2	CSASSRLAGGSYNEQFF	TGCAGTGCTAGTTCTAGACTAGCGGGGGGGTCCTACAATGAGCAGTTCTTC
TRBV25-1	TRBJ2-3	NA	TRBD2	CASSAGLAWTDTQYF	TGTGCCAGCAGCGCAGGACTAGCATGGACAGATACGCAGTATTTT
TRBV5-4	TRBJ1-2	NA	NA	CASSPGVANYGYTF	TGTGCCAGCAGCCCAGGGGTAGCTAACTATGGCTACACCTTC
TRBV29-1	TRBJ1-2	few	NA	CSVEVGSVHYGYTF	TGCAGCGTTGAAGTAGGGTCAGTGCACTATGGCTACACCTTC
TRBV2	TRBJ2-5	many	TRBD2	CATAGGGETQYF	TGTGCCACCGCGGGAGGGGGCGAGACCCAGTACTTC
TRBV25-1	TRBJ2-3	NA	TRBD1	CASSGGTGGENEQYF	TGTGCCAGCAGCGGGGGGACAGGGGGAGAGAATGAGCAGTATTTT
TRBV19	TRBJ1-1	few	NA	CASSIGDSKRAFF	TGTGCCAGTAGTATAGGGGACTCTAAAAGGGCTTTCTTT
TRBV6-1	TRBJ2-1	NA	TRBD2	CASIPTGTSEVNNEQFF	TGTGCCAGCATTCCAACCGGGACTAGCGAGGTAAACAATGAGCAGTTCTTC
TRBV6-5	TRBJ2-7	many	TRBD1	CASSYGQGAYEQYF	TGTGCCAGCAGCTACGGACAGGGGGCCTACGAGCAGTACTTC
TRBV5-1	TRBJ1-2	many	TRBD1	CASSLVGQGGGYTF	TGCGCCAGCAGCTTGGTGGGACAGGGTGGAGGCTACACCTTC
TRBV2	TRBJ1-1	NA	NA	CASRRGVTDEAFF	TGTGCCAGCAGGAGAGGGGTGACAGATGAAGCTTTCTTT
TRBV29-1	TRBJ2-1	NA	NA	CSVEGGEQFF	TGCAGCGTTGAAGGGGGGGAGCAGTTCTTC
TRBV15	TRBJ2-7	NA	NA	CATSRDRGAVYEQYF	TGTGCCACCAGCAGAGATAGGGGGGCAGTCTACGAGCAGTACTTC
TRBV30	TRBJ2-5	few	TRBD2	CAWSPGGAETQYF	TGTGCCTGGAGCCCGGGGGGGGCAGAGACCCAGTACTTC
TRBV2	TRBJ1-4	NA	NA	CASSFRATNEKLFF	TGTGCCAGCAGTTTCAGGGCAACTAATGAAAAACTGTTTTTT
TRBV27	TRBJ2-7	NA	TRBD2	CDSGGQVVDEQYF	TGTGACAGCGGGGGTCAGGTAGTAGACGAGCAGTACTTC
TRBV4-1	TRBJ2-2	NA	TRBD2	CASSHPGLAGPVEEELFF	TGCGCCAGCAGCCACCCCGGACTAGCGGGACCGGTAGAGGAGGAGCTGTTTTTT
TRBV9	TRBJ2-3	NA	NA	CASSVVGGRSTDTQYF	TGTGCCAGCAGCGTAGTTGGGGGACGTAGCACAGATACGCAGTATTTT
TRBV19	TRBJ2-1	NA	NA	CASKKRFSSYNEQFF	TGTGCCAGTAAGAAGCGGTTTAGCTCCTACAATGAGCAGTTCTTC
TRBV12-3/TRBV12-4	TRBJ1-5	many	NA	CASSLGAARPQHF	TGTGCCAGCAGTTTAGGAGCGGCGAGGCCCCAGCATTTT